The 2 T cell receptor beta chains reported below all come from one sample, sequenced in a study of vaccination effects on CD4 cells after COVID-19 (dated by TCRdb to the early 2020s). To identify antigen-specific CD4+ T cell clonotypes by their expansion, the ViraFEST assay first stimulated PBMC with viral peptide pools and then applied TCR sequencing. After 10 days of culture, CD4+ T cells were isolated with the EasySep CD4+ T cell isolation kit. Convalescent patients had PCR-confirmed SARS-CoV-2 infection between March and December 2020, before Alpha, Beta and Delta variants emerged in the United States. Their target antigens are unknown. The library was prepared using the immunoSEQ multiplex PCR assay. What TCRdb holds here is the immuneACCESS table cut down to in-frame rearrangements. Part of the clones is not present; checked against another copy, under half of the missing clones reflect an unresolved V gene, and the others are unexplained. The sample includes tens of thousands of clones, with over 60% observed a single time. Of the sample, around 15% is held by the ten largest clones.

Specimen: CD4+ T cells from PBMCs cultured with HCoV-NL63 spike peptides, collected before COVID-19 vaccination. The sample's cell subset or site label, decoded: HCoV-NL63 spike overlapping peptide pool stimulation. The receptors originated from a human donor who had a prior SARS-CoV-2 infection.

The CDR3: CASSPVRGIGEQYF. The CDR3 DNA sequence: TGTGCCAGCTCACCCGTTCGGGGGATTGGCGAGCAGTACTTC. The chain combines TRBV18 with TRBJ2-7, with D possibly being TRBD2 (6 bases). Trimming stripped 3 bases from V and 6 bases from J, with 15 bases between. Germline-derived CDR1 and CDR2 are KGHSH and LQKENI. The CDR3 is 14 amino acids.

This chain joins TRBV5-4 and TRBJ2-1, with a possible D match to TRBD1 (5 bases). V gave up 4 bases and J gave up 9 bases, with 17 bases separating them. This CDR3 is built from 14 residues. From germline, CDR1 is SGHNT and CDR2 YYREEE (reference sequence). CDR3 residues: CASSLQGMSAEQFF. The CDR3 region has the DNA TGTGCCAGCAGCCTCCAGGGTATGAGCGCTGAGCAGTTCTTC.